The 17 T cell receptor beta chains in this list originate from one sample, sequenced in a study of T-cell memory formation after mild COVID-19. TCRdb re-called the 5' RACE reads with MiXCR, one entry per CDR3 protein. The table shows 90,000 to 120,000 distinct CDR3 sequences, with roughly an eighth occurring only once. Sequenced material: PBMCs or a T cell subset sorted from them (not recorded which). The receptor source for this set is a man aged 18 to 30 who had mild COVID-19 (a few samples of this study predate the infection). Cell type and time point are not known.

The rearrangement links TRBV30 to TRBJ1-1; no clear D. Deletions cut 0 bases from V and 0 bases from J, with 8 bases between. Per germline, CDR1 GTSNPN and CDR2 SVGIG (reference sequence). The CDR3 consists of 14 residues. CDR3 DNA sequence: TGTGCCTGGAGTGTAGAACAGCTGAACACTGAAGCTTTCTTT. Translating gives CAWSVEQLNTEAFF.

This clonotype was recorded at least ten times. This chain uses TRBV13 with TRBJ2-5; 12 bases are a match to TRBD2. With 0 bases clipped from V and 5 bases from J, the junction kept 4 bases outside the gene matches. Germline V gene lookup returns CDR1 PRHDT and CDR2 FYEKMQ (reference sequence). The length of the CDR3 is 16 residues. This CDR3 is CASSLGLAGGLETQYF. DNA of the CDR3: TGTGCCAGCAGCTTAGGCCTAGCGGGGGGGCTCGAGACCCAGTACTTC.

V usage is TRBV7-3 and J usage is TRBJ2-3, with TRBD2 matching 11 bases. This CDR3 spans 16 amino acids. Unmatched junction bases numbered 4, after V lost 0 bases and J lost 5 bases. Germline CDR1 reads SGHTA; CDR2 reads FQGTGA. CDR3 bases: TGTGCCAGCAGCTTAACTAGCGGGGGGGCAAAAGATACGCAGTATTTT. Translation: CASSLTSGGAKDTQYF.

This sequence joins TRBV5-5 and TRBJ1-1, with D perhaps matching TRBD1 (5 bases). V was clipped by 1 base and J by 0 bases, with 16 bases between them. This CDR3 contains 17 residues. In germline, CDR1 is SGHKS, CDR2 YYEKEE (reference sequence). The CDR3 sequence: CASSLLQGLEMNTEAFF. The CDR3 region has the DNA TGTGCCAGCAGCTTGCTTCAGGGATTAGAAATGAACACTGAAGCTTTCTTT.

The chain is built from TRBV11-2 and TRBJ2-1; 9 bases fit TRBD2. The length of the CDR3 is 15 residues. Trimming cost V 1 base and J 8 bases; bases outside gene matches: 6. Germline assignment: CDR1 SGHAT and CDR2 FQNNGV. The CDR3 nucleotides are TGTGCCAGCAGCTTAGGTGGCGGGGGGGTGGATGAGCAGTTCTTC. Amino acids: CASSLGGGGVDEQFF.

The CDR3 spells CASSLGPGHPEAFF. As DNA, the CDR3 is TGTGCCAGCAGCTTAGGTCCCGGGCACCCTGAAGCTTTCTTT. The chain recombines TRBV7-6 with TRBJ1-1; D is uncertain. Germline CDR1 is SGHVS and CDR2 is FNYEAQ. Trimming took off 1 base at V and 6 bases at J, with 12 bases between the two ends. The CDR3 has 14 amino acids.

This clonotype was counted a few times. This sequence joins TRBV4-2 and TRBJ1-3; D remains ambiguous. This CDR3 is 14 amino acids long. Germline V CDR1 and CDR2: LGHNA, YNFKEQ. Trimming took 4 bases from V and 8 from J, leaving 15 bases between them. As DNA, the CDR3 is TGTGCCAGCAGCCCTCTGGCAGTCAAGGACACCATATATTTT. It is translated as CASSPLAVKDTIYF.

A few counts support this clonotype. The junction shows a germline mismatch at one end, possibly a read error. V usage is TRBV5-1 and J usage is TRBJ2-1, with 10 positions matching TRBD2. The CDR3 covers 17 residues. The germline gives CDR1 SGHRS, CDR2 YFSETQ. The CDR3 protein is CASSSGLATTSYNDQFF. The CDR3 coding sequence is TGCGCCAGCAGCTCGGGACTAGCGACTACATCCTACAATGACCAGTTCTTC.

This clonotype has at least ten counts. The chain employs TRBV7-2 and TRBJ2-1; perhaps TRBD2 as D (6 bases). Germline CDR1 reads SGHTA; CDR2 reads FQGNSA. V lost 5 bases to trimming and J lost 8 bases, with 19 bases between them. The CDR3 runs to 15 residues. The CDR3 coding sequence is TGTGCCAGCAGCCCCGGGGTAGCGGAAATATATGAGCAGTTCTTC. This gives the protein CASSPGVAEIYEQFF.

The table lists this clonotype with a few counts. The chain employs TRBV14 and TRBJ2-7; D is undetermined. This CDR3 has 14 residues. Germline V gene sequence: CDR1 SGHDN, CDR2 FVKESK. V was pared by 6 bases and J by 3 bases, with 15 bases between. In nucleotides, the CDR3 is TGTGCCAGCAGTTCCCGTCTTCTGGACTACGAGCAGTACTTC. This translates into CASSSRLLDYEQYF.

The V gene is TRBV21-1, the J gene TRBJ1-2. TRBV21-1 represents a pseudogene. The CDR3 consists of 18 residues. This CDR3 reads CASSKGPTRPFPSYGYTF. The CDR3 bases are TGTGCCAGCAGCAAAGGACCGACGCGGCCCTTCCCCTCCTATGGCTACACCTTC.

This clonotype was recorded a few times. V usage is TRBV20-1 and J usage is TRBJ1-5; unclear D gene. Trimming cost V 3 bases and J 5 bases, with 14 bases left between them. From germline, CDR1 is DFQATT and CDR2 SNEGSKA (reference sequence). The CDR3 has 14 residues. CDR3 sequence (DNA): TGCAGTGCTAGCAACCAGGAGGCGTATCAGCCCCAGCATTTT. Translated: CSASNQEAYQPQHF.

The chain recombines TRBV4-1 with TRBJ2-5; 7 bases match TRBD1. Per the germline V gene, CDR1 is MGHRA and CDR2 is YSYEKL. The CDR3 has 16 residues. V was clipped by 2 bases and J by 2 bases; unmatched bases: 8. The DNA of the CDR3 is TGCGCCAGCAGCCAATCCCCTTTGGGACAGCAAGAGACCCAGTACTTC. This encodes CASSQSPLGQQETQYF.

CDR3 nucleotide sequence: TGCAGTGCTGATTACCGGGAGGCCTACGAGCAGTACTTC. Translating it yields CSADYREAYEQYF. This rearrangement joins TRBV20-1 to TRBJ2-7; 7 bases align to TRBD2. The junction had 6 bases not matched to a gene; V was cut back by 5 bases and J by 2 bases. This CDR3 contains 13 residues. Germline values: CDR1 DFQATT, CDR2 SNEGSKA (reference sequence).

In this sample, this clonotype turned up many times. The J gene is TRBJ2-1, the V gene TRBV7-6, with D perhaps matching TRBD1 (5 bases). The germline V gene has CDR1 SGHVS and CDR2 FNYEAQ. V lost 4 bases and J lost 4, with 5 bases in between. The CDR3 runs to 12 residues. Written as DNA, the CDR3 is TGTGCCAGCAGCTACAGGTACAATGAGCAGTTCTTC. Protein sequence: CASSYRYNEQFF.

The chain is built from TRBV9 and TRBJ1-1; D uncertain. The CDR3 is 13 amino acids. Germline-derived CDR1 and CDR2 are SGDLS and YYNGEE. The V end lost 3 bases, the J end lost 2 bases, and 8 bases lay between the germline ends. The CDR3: CASSAGANTEAFF. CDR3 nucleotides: TGTGCCAGCAGCGCAGGAGCAAACACTGAAGCTTTCTTT.

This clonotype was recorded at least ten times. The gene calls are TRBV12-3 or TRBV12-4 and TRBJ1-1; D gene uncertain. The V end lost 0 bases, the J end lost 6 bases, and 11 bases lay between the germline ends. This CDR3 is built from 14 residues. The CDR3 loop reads CASSLASGFAEAFF. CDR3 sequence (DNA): TGTGCCAGCAGTTTAGCTTCGGGGTTCGCTGAAGCTTTCTTT.